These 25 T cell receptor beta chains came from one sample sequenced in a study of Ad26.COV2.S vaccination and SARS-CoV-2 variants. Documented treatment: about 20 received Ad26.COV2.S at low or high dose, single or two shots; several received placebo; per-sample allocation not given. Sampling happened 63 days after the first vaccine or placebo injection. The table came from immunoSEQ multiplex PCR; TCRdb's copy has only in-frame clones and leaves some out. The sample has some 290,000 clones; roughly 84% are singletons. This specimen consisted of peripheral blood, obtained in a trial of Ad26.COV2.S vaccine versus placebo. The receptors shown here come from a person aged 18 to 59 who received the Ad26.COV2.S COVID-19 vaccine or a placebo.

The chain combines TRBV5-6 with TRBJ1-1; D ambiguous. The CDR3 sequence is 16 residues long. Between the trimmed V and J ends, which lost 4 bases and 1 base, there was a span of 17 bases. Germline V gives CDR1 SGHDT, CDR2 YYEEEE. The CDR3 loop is CASSTPQVLTNTEAFF. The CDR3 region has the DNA TGTGCCAGCAGCACTCCCCAGGTTTTAACGAACACTGAAGCTTTCTTT.

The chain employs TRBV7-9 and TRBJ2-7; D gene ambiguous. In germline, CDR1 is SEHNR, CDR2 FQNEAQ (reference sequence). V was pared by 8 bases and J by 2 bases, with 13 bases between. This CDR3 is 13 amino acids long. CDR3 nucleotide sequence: TGTGCCAGCCAACCGTCCGGTCCCTACGAGCAGTACTTC. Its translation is CASQPSGPYEQYF.

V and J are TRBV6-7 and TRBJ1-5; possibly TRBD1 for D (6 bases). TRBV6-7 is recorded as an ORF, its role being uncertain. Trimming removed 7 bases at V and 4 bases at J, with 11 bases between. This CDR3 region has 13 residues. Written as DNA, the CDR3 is TGTGCCAGCACCGACAGGAGTAATCAGCCCCAGCATTTT. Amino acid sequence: CASTDRSNQPQHF.

This chain's CDR3 is CASSLASWTNTGELFF. The CDR3 nucleotides are TGTGCCAGCAGCTTAGCTAGCTGGACGAACACCGGGGAGCTGTTTTTT. The V call is TRBV7-9, the J call TRBJ2-2; D ambiguous. The germline CDR1 and CDR2 sequences are SEHNR and FQNEAQ (reference sequence). V lost 0 bases, J lost 0 bases, and 8 bases lay in between. CDR3 size: 16 residues.

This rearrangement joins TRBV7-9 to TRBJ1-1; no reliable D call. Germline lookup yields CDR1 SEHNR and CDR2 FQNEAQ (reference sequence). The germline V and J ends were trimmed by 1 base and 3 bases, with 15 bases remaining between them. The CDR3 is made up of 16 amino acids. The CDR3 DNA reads TGTGCCAGCAGCTTAGGTGGAATAGGAGCCTACACTGAAGCTTTCTTT. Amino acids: CASSLGGIGAYTEAFF.

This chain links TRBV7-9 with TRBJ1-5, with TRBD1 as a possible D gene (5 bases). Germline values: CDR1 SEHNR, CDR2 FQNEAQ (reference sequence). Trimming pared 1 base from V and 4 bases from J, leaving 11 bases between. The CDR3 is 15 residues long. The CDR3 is CASSLDGRGNQPQHF. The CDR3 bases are TGTGCCAGCAGCTTAGACGGGAGGGGAAATCAGCCCCAGCATTTT.

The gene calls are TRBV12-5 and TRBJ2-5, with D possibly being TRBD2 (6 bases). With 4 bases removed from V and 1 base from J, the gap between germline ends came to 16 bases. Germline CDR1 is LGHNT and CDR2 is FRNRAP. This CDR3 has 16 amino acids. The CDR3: CASGSGTGEGQETQYF. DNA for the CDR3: TGTGCTAGTGGTTCTGGGACTGGGGAAGGCCAAGAGACCCAGTACTTC. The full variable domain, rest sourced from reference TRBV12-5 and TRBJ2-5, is DARVTQTPRHKVTEMGQEVTMRCQPILGHNTVFWYRQTMMQGLELLAYFRNRAPLDDSGMPKDRFSAEMPDATLATLKIQPSEPRDSAVYFCASGSGTGEGQETQYFGPGTRLLVL.

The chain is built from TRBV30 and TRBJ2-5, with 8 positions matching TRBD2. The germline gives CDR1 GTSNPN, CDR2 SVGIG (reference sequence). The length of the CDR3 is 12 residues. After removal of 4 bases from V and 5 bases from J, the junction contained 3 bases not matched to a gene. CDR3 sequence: CAWTGGHETQYF. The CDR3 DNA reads TGTGCCTGGACGGGGGGGCATGAGACCCAGTACTTC. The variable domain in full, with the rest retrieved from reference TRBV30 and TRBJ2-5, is SQTIHQWPATLVQPVGSPLSLECTVEGTSNPNLYWYRQAAGRGLQLLFYSVGIGQISSEVPQNLSASRPQDRQFILSSKKLLLSDSGFYLCAWTGGHETQYFGPGTRLLVL.

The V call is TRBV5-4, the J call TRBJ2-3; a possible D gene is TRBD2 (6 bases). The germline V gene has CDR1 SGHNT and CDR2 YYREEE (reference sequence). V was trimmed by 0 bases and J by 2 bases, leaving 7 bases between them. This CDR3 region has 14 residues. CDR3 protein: CASSLGGVTDTQYF. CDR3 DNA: TGTGCCAGCAGCTTGGGCGGGGTCACAGATACGCAGTATTTT.

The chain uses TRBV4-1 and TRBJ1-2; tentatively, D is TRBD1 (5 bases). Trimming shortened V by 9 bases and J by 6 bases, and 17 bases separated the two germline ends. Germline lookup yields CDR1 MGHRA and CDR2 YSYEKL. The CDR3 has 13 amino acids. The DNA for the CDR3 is TGCGCCAGTAAGGAAAGAGGGGAGGATGGCTACACCTTC. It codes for CASKERGEDGYTF.

CDR3 amino acids: CASSEWVTESAEQYF. CDR3 in DNA: TGTGCCAGCAGTGAATGGGTGACTGAGAGTGCCGAGCAGTACTTC. The chain joins TRBV25-1 to TRBJ2-7; D uncertain. V shed 1 base and J shed 6 bases, with 16 bases lying between them. Germline V CDR1 and CDR2: MGHDK, SYGVNS. CDR3 length: 15 amino acids.

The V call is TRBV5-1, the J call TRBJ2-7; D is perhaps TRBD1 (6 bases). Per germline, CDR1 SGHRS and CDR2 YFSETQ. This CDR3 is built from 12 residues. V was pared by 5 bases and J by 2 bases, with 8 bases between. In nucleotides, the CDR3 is TGCGCCAGCAGAGAGGGGGCCTACGAGCAGTACTTC. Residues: CASREGAYEQYF.

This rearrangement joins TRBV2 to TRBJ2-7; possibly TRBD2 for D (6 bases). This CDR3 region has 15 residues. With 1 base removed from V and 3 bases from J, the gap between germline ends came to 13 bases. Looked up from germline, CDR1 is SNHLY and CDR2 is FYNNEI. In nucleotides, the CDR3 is TGTGCCAGCAGTGAAGTCGGGACTCCTAACTACGAGCAGTACTTC. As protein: CASSEVGTPNYEQYF. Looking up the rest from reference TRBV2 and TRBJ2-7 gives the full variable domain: EPEVTQTPSHQVTQMGQEVILRCVPISNHLYFYWYRQILGQKVEFLVSFYNNEISEKSEIFDDQFSVERPDGSNFTLKIRSTKLEDSAMYFCASSEVGTPNYEQYFGPGTRLTVT.

CDR3 in amino acids: CATSRDWGGGSYEQYF. The DNA of the CDR3 is TGTGCCACCAGCAGAGATTGGGGCGGTGGGTCCTACGAGCAGTACTTC. The chain recombines TRBV15 with TRBJ2-7; D is possibly TRBD1 (5 bases). Looked up from germline, CDR1 is LNHNV and CDR2 is YYDKDF (reference sequence). This CDR3 comprises 16 residues. Trimming removed 0 bases at V and 1 base at J, with 13 bases between.

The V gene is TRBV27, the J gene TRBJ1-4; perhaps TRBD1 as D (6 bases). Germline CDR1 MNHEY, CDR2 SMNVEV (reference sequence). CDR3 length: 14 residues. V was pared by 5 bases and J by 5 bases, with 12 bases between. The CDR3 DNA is TGTGCCAGCAGTAGCCGGGACACAAATGAAAAACTGTTTTTT. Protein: CASSSRDTNEKLFF.

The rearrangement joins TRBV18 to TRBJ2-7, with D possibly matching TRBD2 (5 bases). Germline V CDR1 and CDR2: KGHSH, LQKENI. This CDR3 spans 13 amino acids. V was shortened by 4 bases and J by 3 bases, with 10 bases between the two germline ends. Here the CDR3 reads CASSLTLGYEQYF. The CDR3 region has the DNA TGTGCCAGCTCACTCACACTAGGCTACGAGCAGTACTTC.

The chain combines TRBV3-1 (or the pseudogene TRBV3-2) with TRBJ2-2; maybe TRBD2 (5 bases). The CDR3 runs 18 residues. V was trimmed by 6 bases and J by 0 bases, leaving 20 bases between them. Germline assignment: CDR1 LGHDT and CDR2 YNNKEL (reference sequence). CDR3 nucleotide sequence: TGTGCCAGCAGACACTTATCCCCTAGCCGCTCGAACACCGGGGAGCTGTTTTTT. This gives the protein CASRHLSPSRSNTGELFF.

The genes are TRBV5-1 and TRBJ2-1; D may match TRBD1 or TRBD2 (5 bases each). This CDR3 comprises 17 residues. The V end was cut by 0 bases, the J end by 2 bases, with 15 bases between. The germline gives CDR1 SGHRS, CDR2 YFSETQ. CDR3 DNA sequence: TGCGCCAGCAGCTTGGCGGGGCTAGCTACTGCCTACAATGAGCAGTTCTTC. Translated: CASSLAGLATAYNEQFF.

CDR3 residues: CASSTDRDTNYGYTF. CDR3 sequence (DNA): TGTGCCAGCAGCACTGACCGGGACACGAACTATGGCTACACCTTC. V gene TRBV7-3 combines with J gene TRBJ1-2, with D possibly matching TRBD1 (6 bases). There are 15 residues in the CDR3. V lost 5 bases to trimming and J lost 2 bases, with 15 bases between them. Looked up from germline, CDR1 is SGHTA and CDR2 is FQGTGA.

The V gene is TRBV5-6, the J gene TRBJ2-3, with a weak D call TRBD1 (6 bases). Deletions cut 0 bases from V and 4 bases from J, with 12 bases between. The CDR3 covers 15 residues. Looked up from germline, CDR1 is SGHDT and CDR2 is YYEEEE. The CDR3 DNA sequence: TGTGCCAGCAGCTTGGAATACAAGGGGGCAGATACGCAGTATTTT. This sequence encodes CASSLEYKGADTQYF. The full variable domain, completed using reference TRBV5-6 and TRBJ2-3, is DAGVTQSPTHLIKTRGQQVTLRCSPKSGHDTVSWYQQALGQGPQFIFQYYEEEERQRGNFPDRFSGHQFPNYSSELNVNALLLGDSALYLCASSLEYKGADTQYFGPGTRLTVL.

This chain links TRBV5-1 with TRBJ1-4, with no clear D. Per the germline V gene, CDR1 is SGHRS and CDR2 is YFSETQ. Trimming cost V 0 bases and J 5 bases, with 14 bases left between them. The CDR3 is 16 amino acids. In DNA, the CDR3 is TGCGCCAGCAGCTTGGGAGTTGGGGTGGGGAATGAAAAACTGTTTTTT. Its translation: CASSLGVGVGNEKLFF.

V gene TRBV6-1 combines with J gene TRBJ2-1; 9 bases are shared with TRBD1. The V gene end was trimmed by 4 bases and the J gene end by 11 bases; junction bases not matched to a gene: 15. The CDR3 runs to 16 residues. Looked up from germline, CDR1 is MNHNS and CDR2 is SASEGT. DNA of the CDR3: TGTGCCAGCAGTGTATCCCCAACGACAGGGGGTGACAAGCAGTTCTTC. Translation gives CASSVSPTTGGDKQFF.

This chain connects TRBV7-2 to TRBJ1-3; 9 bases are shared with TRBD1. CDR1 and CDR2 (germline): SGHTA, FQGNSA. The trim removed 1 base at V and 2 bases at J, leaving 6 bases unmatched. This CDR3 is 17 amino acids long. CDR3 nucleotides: TGTGCCAGCAGCTTAGGGGGACAGGGAATTGCTGGAAACACCATATATTTT. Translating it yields CASSLGGQGIAGNTIYF.

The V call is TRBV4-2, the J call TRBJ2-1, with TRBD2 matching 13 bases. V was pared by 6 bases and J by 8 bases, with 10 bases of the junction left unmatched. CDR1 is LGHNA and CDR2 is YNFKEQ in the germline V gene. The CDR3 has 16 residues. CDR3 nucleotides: TGTGCCAGCAGTCAGAAAGGGACTAGCGGGGTCGATGAGCAGTTCTTC. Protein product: CASSQKGTSGVDEQFF.

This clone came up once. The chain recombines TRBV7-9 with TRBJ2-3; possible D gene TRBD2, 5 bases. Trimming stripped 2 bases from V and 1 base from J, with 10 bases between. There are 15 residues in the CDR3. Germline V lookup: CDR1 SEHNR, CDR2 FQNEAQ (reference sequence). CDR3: CASSLTRVGTDTQYF. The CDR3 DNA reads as TGTGCCAGCAGCTTAACTAGGGTGGGCACAGATACGCAGTATTTT.